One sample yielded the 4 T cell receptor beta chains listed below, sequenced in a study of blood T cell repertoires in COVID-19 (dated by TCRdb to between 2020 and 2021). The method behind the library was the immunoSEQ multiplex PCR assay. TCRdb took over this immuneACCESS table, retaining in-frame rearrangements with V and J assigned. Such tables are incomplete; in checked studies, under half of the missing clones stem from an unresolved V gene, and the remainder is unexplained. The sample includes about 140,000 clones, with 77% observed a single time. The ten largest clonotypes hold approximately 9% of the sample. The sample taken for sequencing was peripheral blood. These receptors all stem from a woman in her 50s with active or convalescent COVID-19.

CDR3: CASSQDPSGGADNEQFF. The CDR3 DNA is TGTGCCAGCAGCCAAGACCCTAGCGGGGGGGCAGACAATGAGCAGTTCTTC. The chain links TRBV3-1 (or the pseudogene TRBV3-2) to TRBJ2-1, with 12 bases lining up with TRBD2. The J segment lost 5 bases and the V segment lost 0 bases, leaving 5 bases of the junction unmatched. The CDR3 extends over 17 amino acids. Germline values: CDR1 LGHDT, CDR2 YNNKEL (reference sequence).

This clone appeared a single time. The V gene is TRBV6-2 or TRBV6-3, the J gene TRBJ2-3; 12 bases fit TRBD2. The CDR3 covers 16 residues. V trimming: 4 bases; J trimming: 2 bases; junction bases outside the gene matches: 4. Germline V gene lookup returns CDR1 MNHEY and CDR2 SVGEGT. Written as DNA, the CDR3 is TGTGCCAGCAGTTCTCGACTAGCGGGGGACACAGATACGCAGTATTTT. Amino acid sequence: CASSSRLAGDTDTQYF.

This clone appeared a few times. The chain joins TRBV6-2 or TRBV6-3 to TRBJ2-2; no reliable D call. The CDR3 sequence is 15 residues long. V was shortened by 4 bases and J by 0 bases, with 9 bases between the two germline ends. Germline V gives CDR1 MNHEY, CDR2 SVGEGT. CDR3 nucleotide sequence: TGTGCCAGCAGTTTCCGTCCGGCGAACACCGGGGAGCTGTTTTTT. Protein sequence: CASSFRPANTGELFF.

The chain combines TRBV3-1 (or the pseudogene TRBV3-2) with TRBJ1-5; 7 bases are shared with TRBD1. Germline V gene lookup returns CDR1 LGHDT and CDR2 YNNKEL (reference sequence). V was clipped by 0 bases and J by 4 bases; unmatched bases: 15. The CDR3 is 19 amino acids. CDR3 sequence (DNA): TGTGCCAGCAGCCAAGATCCAGGACCGGGACAGCTCGTTAATCAGCCCCAGCATTTT. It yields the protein CASSQDPGPGQLVNQPQHF.